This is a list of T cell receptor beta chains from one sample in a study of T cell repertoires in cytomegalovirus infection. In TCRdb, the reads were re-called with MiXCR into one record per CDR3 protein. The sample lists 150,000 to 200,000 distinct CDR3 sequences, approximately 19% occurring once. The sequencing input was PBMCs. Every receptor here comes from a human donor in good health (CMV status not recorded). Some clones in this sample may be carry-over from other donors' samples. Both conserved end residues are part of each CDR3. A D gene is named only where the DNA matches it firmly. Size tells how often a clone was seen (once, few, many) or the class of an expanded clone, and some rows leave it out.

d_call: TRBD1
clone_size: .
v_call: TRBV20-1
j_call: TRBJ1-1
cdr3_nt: TGCAGTGCTATGGGACAGGTGAACACTGAAGCTTTCTTT
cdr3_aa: CSAMGQVNTEAFF

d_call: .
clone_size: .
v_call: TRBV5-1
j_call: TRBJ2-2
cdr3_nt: TGCGCCAGCAGCCGGGACTTCTCTGGATCCACCGGGGAGCTGTTTTTT
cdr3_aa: CASSRDFSGSTGELFF

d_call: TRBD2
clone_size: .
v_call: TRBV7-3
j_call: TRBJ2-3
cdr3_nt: TGTGCCAGTAGCGGGCGGAGAAGTGGGAATACGCAGTATTTT
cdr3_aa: CASSGRRSGNTQYF

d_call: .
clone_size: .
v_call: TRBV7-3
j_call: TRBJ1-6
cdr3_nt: TGTGCCAGCAGCTTAAATCGGAGTGTTCGGTCACCCCTCCACTTT
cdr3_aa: CASSLNRSVRSPLHF

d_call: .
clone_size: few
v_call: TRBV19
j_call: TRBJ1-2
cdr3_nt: TGTGCCAGTAGTATAGATTTCCCATGGGGGAACTATGGCTACACCTTC
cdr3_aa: CASSIDFPWGNYGYTF

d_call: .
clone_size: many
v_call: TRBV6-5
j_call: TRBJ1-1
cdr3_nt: TGTGCCAGCAGTTGGACCAACGTGAACACTGAAGCTTTCTTT
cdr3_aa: CASSWTNVNTEAFF

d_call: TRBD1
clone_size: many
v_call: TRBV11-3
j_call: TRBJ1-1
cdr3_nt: TGTGCCAGTCGTTACAGGGGGGGCACTGAAGCTTTCTTT
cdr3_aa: CASRYRGGTEAFF

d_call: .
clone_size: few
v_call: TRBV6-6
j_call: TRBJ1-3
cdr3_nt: TGTGCCAGCAGGCCACTGGGAGGGCCGACTTCTGGAAACACCATATATTTT
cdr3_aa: CASRPLGGPTSGNTIYF

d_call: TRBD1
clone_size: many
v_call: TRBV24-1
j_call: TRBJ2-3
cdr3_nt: TGTGCCACCAGTGAGGGACAGGGGGACCTCACAGATACGCAGTATTTT
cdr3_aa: CATSEGQGDLTDTQYF

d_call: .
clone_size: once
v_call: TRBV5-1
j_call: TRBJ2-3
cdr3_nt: TGCGCCAGCAGCTCTCGGTGGGGCGATACGCAGTATTTT
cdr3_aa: CASSSRWGDTQYF

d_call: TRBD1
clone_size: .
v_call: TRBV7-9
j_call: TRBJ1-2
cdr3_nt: TGTGCCAGCAGCTTAGCCGGGGGACAGGGGAATGGCTACACCTTC
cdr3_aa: CASSLAGGQGNGYTF

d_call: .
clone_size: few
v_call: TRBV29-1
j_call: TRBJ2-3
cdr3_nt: TGCAGCGAGTCGGTGGGTGCGGATACGCAGTATTTT
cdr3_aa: CSESVGADTQYF

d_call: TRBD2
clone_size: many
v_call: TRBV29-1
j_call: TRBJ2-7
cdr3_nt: TGCAGCGTTGATTTTACGGGGGGGAGACAGTACTTC
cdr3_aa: CSVDFTGGRQYF

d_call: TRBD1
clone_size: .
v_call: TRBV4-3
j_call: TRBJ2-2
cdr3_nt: TGCGCCAGCAGCCCGGGACAGGAGAACACCGGGGAGCTGTTTTTT
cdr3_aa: CASSPGQENTGELFF

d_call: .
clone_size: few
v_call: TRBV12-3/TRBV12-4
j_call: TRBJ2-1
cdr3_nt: TGTGCCAGCAGTCGACAGAATGAGCAGTTCTTC
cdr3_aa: CASSRQNEQFF

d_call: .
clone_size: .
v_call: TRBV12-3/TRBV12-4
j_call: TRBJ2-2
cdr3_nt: TGTGCCAGCAGTCCGGACAGATGGGCGGACACCGGGGAGCTGTTTTTT
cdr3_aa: CASSPDRWADTGELFF

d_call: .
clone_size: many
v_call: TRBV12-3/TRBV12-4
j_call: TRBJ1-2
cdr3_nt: TGTGCCAGCAGTTTACAGGGTCACGGCTATGGCTACACCTTC
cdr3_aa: CASSLQGHGYGYTF

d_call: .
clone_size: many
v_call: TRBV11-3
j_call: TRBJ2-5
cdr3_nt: TGTGCCAGCAGCTTACTGCCTCTGGGGCAGGGGAGAGAGACCCAGTACTTC
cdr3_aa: CASSLLPLGQGRETQYF

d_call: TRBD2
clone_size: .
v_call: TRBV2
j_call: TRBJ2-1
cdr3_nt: TGTGCCAGCAGAGGGTATAGCGGGGCCGACAATGAGCAGTTCTTC
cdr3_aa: CASRGYSGADNEQFF

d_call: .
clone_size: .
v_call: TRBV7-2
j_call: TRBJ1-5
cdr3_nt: TGTGCCAGCAGCTTGACAGCGACTAATCAGCCCCAGCATTTT
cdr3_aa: CASSLTATNQPQHF

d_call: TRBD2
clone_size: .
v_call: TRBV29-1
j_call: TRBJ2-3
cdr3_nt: TGCAGCGTACGGACTAGCGGGAGTAAGACAGATACGCAGTATTTT
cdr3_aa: CSVRTSGSKTDTQYF

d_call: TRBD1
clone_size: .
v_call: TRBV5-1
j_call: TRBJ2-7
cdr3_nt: TGCGCCAGCAGCTGGGGGGGACAGGGGACAGCCGAGCAGTACTTC
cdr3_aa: CASSWGGQGTAEQYF

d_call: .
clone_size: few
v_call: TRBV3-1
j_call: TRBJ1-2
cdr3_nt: TGTGCCAGCAGCCCGACCTCGGGAGCCACTAACTATGGCTACACCTTC
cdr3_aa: CASSPTSGATNYGYTF

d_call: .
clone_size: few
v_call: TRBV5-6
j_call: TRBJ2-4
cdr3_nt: TGTGCCAGCAGCTTGAGGGTAGGATTTGAAAACATTCAGTACTTC
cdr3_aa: CASSLRVGFENIQYF

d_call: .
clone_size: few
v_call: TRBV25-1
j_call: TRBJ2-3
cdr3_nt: TGTGCCAGCAGTTGGGACCTCACAGATACGCAGTATTTT
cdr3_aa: CASSWDLTDTQYF

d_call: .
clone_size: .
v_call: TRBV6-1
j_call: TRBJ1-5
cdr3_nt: TGTGCCAGCAGCGACATGGTGGGAGATAAGAATCAGCCCCAGCATTTT
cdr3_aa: CASSDMVGDKNQPQHF

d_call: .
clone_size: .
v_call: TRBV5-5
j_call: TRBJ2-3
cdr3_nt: TGTGCCAGCAGCTTGGTGGGAGCTAGCACAGATACGCAGTATTTT
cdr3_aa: CASSLVGASTDTQYF

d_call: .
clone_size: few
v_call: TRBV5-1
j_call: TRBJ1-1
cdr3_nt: TGCGCCAGCAGCACGCCCGGGACTGAAGCTTTCTTT
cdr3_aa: CASSTPGTEAFF

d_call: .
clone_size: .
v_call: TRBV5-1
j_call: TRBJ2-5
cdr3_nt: TGCGCCAGCAGCTTACAGGGACGGACGTACCAAGAGACCCAGTACTTC
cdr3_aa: CASSLQGRTYQETQYF

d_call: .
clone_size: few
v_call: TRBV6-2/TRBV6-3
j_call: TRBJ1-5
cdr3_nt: TGTGCCAGCAGTATAGACGGAGTCAATCAGCCCCAGCATTTT
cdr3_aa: CASSIDGVNQPQHF

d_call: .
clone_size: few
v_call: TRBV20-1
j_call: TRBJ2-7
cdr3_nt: TGCAGTGCTAGCGAGTCAGGGGCAAGGAACGAGCAGTACTTC
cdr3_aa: CSASESGARNEQYF

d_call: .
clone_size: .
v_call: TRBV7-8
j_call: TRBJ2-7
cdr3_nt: TGTGCCAGCAGCTTAGTTGGACGTCGCGAGCAGTACTTC
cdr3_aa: CASSLVGRREQYF

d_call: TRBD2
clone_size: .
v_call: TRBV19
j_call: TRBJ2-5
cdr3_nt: TGTGCCAGTAGTTTAGCGGGGGCGAAGGAGACCCAGTACTTC
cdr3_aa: CASSLAGAKETQYF

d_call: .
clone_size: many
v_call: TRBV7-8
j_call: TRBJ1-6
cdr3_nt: TGTGCCAGCAGCTTAGTGCGGGGGGTCGGCAATTCACCCCTCCACTTT
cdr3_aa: CASSLVRGVGNSPLHF

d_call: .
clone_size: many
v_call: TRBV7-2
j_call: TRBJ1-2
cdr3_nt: TGTGCCAGCAGCTCGGACGGAGGGGATTATGGCTACACCTTC
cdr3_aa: CASSSDGGDYGYTF

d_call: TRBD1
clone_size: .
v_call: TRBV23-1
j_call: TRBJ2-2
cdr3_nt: TGCGCCAGCAGTCAATCTTCCGGACAGGGGAACACCGGGGAGCTGTTTTTT
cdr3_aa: CASSQSSGQGNTGELFF

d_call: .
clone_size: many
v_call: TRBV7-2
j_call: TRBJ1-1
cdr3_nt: TGTGCCAGCAGCTTAACTTACACTGAAGCTTTCTTT
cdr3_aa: CASSLTYTEAFF

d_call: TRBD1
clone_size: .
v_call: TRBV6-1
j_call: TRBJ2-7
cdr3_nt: TGTGCCAGCAGTGCATTGGGACAGGGTTCCTACGAGCAGTACTTC
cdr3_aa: CASSALGQGSYEQYF

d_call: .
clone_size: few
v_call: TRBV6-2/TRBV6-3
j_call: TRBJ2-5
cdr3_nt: TGTGCCAGCAGTTCACCGTGGGAGACCCAGTACTTC
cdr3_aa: CASSSPWETQYF

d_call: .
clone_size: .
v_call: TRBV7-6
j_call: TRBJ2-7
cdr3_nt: TGTGCCAGCAGCTTAGCGGTAATCGAGCAGTACTTC
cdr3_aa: CASSLAVIEQYF

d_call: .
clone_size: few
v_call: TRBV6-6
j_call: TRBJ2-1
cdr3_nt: TGTGCCAGCAGTTACGGCAATGAGCAGTTCTTC
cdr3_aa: CASSYGNEQFF

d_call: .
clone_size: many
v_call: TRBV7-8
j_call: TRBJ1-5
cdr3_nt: TGTGCCAGCAGCTCACGGACGGGCAGGGCCCACGATCAGCCCCAGCATTTT
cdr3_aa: CASSSRTGRAHDQPQHF

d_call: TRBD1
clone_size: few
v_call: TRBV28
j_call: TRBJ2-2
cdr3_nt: TGTGCCAGCAGTTTACAGGGGGCAGGGGTCGGGGAGCTGTTTTTT
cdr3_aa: CASSLQGAGVGELFF